The 2 T cell receptor beta chains below were found in one sample sequenced in a study of blood T cells in healthy people across ages. Using a J-beta primer mix together with a sample-barcoded 5' primer, a second PCR was run for roughly 6 to 12 cycles. TCRdb analysed the 5' RACE reads with MiXCR anew, one entry per CDR3 protein. This table has some 730,000 distinct CDR3 sequences, 20% to 25% appearing once. Sequencing input: blood. All receptors come from a man aged 65 to 79 in good health.

To note about this clonotype: The germline gene is not matched at one end of the junction; a read error may be the cause. The chain joins TRBV12-3 or TRBV12-4 to TRBJ2-5; 7 bases fit TRBD2. The length of the CDR3 is 16 residues. The CDR3 DNA sequence: TGTGCCAGCAGTTTGGGGGGGGGGAGTACCCAAGAGACCCAGTATTTC. It encodes CASSLGGGSTQETQYF.

This clonotype was found many times. CDR3 amino acids: CASTYGGRPYEQYF. The CDR3, as DNA: TGTGCCAGCACCTATGGGGGCCGACCCTACGAGCAGTACTTC. The chain employs TRBV28 and TRBJ2-7, with D tentatively TRBD1 (6 bases). The ends were cut back, 7 bases at V and 2 bases at J, with 15 bases in the middle. CDR3 length equals 14 residues. Germline assignment: CDR1 MDHEN and CDR2 SYDVKM.